This paragraph reports one T cell receptor beta chain. Germline CDR1 is SGHVT and CDR2 is SQSDAQ. This CDR3 has 21 residues. The V end was cut by 6 bases, the J end by 0 bases, with 32 bases between. TCRdb's table, derived via immunoSEQ multiplex PCR, lists solely in-frame clones and lacks some. The table records 85,000 to 95,000 clones, 75% to 90% of them present only once. The data derive from a study of blood T cell repertoires in COVID-19. The sample consisted of peripheral blood. The clonotype was recovered from an elderly woman with acute or convalescent COVID-19. The chain joins TRBV7-4 to TRBJ1-1; D might be TRBD1 (5 bases). CDR3 sequence: CASSLIAGCGVHRIMNTEAFF. For the CDR3, the DNA is TGTGCCAGCAGTTTAATCGCAGGGTGCGGGGTTCACCGTATAATGAACACTGAAGCTTTCTTT.